The source of this T cell receptor (beta chain) is a study of blood T cell repertoires in COVID-19. Trimming shortened V by 2 bases and J by 4 bases, and 12 bases separated the two germline ends. This CDR3 comprises 15 residues. Germline CDR1 reads MDHEN; CDR2 reads SYDVKM. Assignments of participants to cohorts depended upon their own reported clinical history. Donors of Cohort 3 who recovered were those that had two negative PCRs, clearance, or symptom resolution. Profiling relied on immunoSEQ multiplex PCR, and the TCRdb table lists in-frame clones only, not all of them. The sample holds about 360,000 clones; approximately 87% are singletons and the top ten take 1% to 1.5%.

Sample: PBMCs or T cells enriched from blood (not recorded which). The J gene is TRBJ1-5, the V gene TRBV28; the D gene is possibly TRBD1 (5 bases). This TCR came from a man aged 30-40 years who had recovered from COVID-19. CDR3: CASSLRGLGNQPQHF. The CDR3 region has the DNA TGTGCCAGCAGTTTAAGGGGTCTAGGGAATCAGCCCCAGCATTTT.